Listed below are T cell receptor beta chains from one sample, sequenced in a study of blood T cell repertoires in COVID-19. Profiled with immunoSEQ multiplex PCR; TCRdb holds only in-frame clones, not every one. The repertoire holds approximately 300,000 clones, around 86% seen once, with about 1.7% in the top ten. The sequencing sample was made of peripheral blood. Every receptor here comes from a woman between 50 and 59 years old with acute or convalescent COVID-19. Both conserved end residues are part of each CDR3. A D gene is named only where the DNA matches it firmly. Not all rows give a size; the values are once, few, many and, for expanded clones, a class.

d_call: -
j_call: TRBJ2-7
v_call: TRBV15
clone_size: -
cdr3_nt: TGTGCCACCAGCAGAGGTGACGGGAACGAGCAGTACTTC
cdr3_aa: CATSRGDGNEQYF

d_call: -
j_call: TRBJ1-1
v_call: TRBV30
clone_size: -
cdr3_nt: TGTGCCTGGAGTCGGCAGGAGAACACTGAAGCTTTCTTT
cdr3_aa: CAWSRQENTEAFF

d_call: -
j_call: TRBJ1-1
v_call: TRBV5-1
clone_size: -
cdr3_nt: TGCGCCAGCAGCTCCGTCGGGGGGCAGCAAGCTTTCTTT
cdr3_aa: CASSSVGGQQAFF

d_call: TRBD1
j_call: TRBJ2-5
v_call: TRBV9
clone_size: -
cdr3_nt: TGTGCCAGCAGCGTGGGGACAGTAGAGACCCAGTACTTC
cdr3_aa: CASSVGTVETQYF

d_call: TRBD1
j_call: TRBJ2-1
v_call: TRBV23-1
clone_size: once
cdr3_nt: TGCGCCAGCAGTCCACAGGACAGGGGCGCCTACAATGAGCAGTTCTTC
cdr3_aa: CASSPQDRGAYNEQFF

d_call: TRBD1
j_call: TRBJ2-6
v_call: TRBV18
clone_size: -
cdr3_nt: TGTGCCAGCTCACCCAACCCGGGACAGGGGGCGCGTGGGGCCAACGTCCTGACTTTC
cdr3_aa: CASSPNPGQGARGANVLTF

d_call: -
j_call: TRBJ2-2
v_call: TRBV2
clone_size: -
cdr3_nt: TGTGCCAGCAAGACTAGGGCGAACACCGGGGAGCTGTTTTTT
cdr3_aa: CASKTRANTGELFF

d_call: TRBD2
j_call: TRBJ2-5
v_call: TRBV9
clone_size: -
cdr3_nt: TGTGCCAGCAGCCCAGGGGGTAGCGGGAGTATCCAAGAGACCCAGTACTTC
cdr3_aa: CASSPGGSGSIQETQYF

d_call: TRBD2
j_call: TRBJ2-1
v_call: TRBV27
clone_size: -
cdr3_nt: TGTGCCAGCAGTTTATTGGGACTAGCGGGATGGAATGAGCAGTTCTTC
cdr3_aa: CASSLLGLAGWNEQFF

d_call: -
j_call: TRBJ1-1
v_call: TRBV7-3
clone_size: -
cdr3_nt: TGTGCCAGCAGCTTATCTCCAGTTATGAACACTGAAGCTTTCTTT
cdr3_aa: CASSLSPVMNTEAFF

d_call: TRBD1
j_call: TRBJ1-6
v_call: TRBV6-6
clone_size: few
cdr3_nt: TGTGCCAGCAGGCGACCACGGGACAGCGATTCGAGGAGGTCACCCCTCCACTTT
cdr3_aa: CASRRPRDSDSRRSPLHF

d_call: TRBD2
j_call: TRBJ2-1
v_call: TRBV27
clone_size: -
cdr3_nt: TGTGCCAGCAGTCCCCTATTAGCGGGAGGCGTCAATGAGCAGTTCTTC
cdr3_aa: CASSPLLAGGVNEQFF

d_call: -
j_call: TRBJ1-2
v_call: TRBV19
clone_size: -
cdr3_nt: TGTGCCAGTAGTATTTTCCAGACAAACTATGGCTACACCTTC
cdr3_aa: CASSIFQTNYGYTF

d_call: TRBD2
j_call: TRBJ2-3
v_call: TRBV10-3
clone_size: -
cdr3_nt: TGTGCCATCAGGCCTCAAGCGGGAGGGTCGGGAGATACGCAGTATTTT
cdr3_aa: CAIRPQAGGSGDTQYF

d_call: TRBD2
j_call: TRBJ2-7
v_call: TRBV7-2
clone_size: few
cdr3_nt: TGTGCCAGCAGCTTGCTCACTAGCGGGTCCTCCTACGAGCAGTACTTC
cdr3_aa: CASSLLTSGSSYEQYF

d_call: TRBD2
j_call: TRBJ2-7
v_call: TRBV6-2/TRBV6-3
clone_size: -
cdr3_nt: TGTGCCAGCACCCCGCTAACGCGGGAGGGCGAGCAGTACTTC
cdr3_aa: CASTPLTREGEQYF

d_call: -
j_call: TRBJ2-5
v_call: TRBV29-1
clone_size: -
cdr3_nt: TGCAGCGTTGTATCCCCCACAAGAGAGACCCAGTACTTC
cdr3_aa: CSVVSPTRETQYF

d_call: TRBD1
j_call: TRBJ1-2
v_call: TRBV7-8
clone_size: few
cdr3_nt: TGTGCCAGCAGCTTAGATGGGACAGGGTCCTATGGCTACACCTTC
cdr3_aa: CASSLDGTGSYGYTF